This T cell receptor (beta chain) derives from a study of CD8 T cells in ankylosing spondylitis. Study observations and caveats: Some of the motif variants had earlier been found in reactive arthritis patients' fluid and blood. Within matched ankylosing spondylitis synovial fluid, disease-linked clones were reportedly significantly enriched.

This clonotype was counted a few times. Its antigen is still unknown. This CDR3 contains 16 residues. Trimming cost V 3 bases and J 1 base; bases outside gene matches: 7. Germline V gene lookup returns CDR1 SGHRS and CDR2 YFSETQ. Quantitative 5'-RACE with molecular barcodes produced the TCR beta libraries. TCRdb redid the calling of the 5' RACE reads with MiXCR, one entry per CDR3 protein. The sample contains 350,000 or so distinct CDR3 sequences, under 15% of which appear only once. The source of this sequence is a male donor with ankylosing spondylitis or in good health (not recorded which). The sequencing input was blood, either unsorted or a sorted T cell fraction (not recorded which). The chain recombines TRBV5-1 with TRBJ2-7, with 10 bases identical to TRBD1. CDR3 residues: CASSWGTGENSYEQYF. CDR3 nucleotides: TGCGCCAGCAGCTGGGGGACAGGGGAAAATTCCTACGAGCAGTACTTC.